This T cell receptor (beta chain) appears in the sequencing data of a study of T cells in Graves' hyperthyroidism and ophthalmopathy (dated 2019 in TCRdb). A note on the overall study: Peripheral blood was collected at initial diagnosis, before any treatment. To identify TCR V-J signatures that set the groups apart, the researchers used a discovery cohort of roughly 100 patients, made up of 40 to 45 with Graves' ophthalmopathy and 55 to 65 with stable Graves' hyperthyroidism. Prospective prediction of ophthalmopathy was tested in an independent validation cohort consisting of roughly 20 hyperthyroidism patients and around 17 patients who later progressed to ophthalmopathy. The roughly 100 discovery patients were randomly divided into training and test sets at a 7:3 ratio. In several Graves' hyperthyroidism patients, the study also compared T-cell repertoires from thyroid tissue with T-cell repertoires from blood. After sampling, hyperthyroidism patients received methimazole starting at 30 mg daily, and ophthalmopathy patients received high-dose intravenous methylprednisolone. According to the paper, TCR Vbeta CDR3 sequencing was carried out on 135 peripheral blood samples, which came from approximately 41 ophthalmopathy, about 75 hyperthyroidism and approximately 17 progressor patients. Broad study findings and their caveats: Most expanded thyroid clonotypes (frequency above 0.001) were also found in blood, which suggests that blood repertoires may mirror thyroid immune responses. In cross-validation, a model built on a 13 V-J signature told ophthalmopathy apart from stable hyperthyroidism with under 90% sensitivity and about 81% specificity, and in testing the same model reached 80%/75%. No statistical method was used to set the sample size in advance, and investigators knew the group allocation. In validation, progression to ophthalmopathy was predicted by the model with more than 65% sensitivity and 72.22% specificity, a median of around 6.5 months before onset.

TCR beta CDR3 regions were amplified from RNA transcripts. A first-round RT-PCR of the TCR CDR3 used the HTBI primer set with the Qiagen OneStep RT-PCR kit. A second multiplex PCR round built the libraries, followed by size selection and purification. The libraries were sequenced on an Illumina HiSeq2000 using paired-end 100 bp reads. The paper's processing steps were these. SOAPnuke was used to process the raw data, throwing out any read that contained adapters or uncalled bases, had a mean Phred below 15, or lacked an exact constant-primer or identifier match. COPE v1.2.5 was used to merge high-quality paired reads, and clonotypes were defined as unique nucleotide sequences. MiTCR v1.1 was used to align clonotypes to the IMGT TRBV, TRBD and TRBJ reference segments. Only V-J combinations with frequency above 0.0001, covering 98% to 99.2% of repertoires, were analysed. The TCS score was defined as the ratio of F50 (clonal expansion) to E x V (chaos), calculated using BLOSUM62-based TCRdist between CDR3 peptides within each V-J. Welch's t-statistics and random forest reduced 514 V-J features to roughly 13, which were used in a naive Bayes classifier (R e1071). The public reads were reprocessed in TCRdb via fastp at Q25 and MiXCR, keeping in-frame beta chains. All rows with the same CDR3 protein become a single entry with the most common DNA and genes. TCRdb, rather than the study authors, made the V and J calls. For this sample there are almost 350,000 distinct CDR3 sequences; over 15% appear just once. About 14% of the sample is taken by the ten largest.

Ophthalmopathy patients had moderately to severely active disease, Clinical Activity Score of at least 3, NOSPECS grade of at least 4, and duration under 3 months. Exclusion was applied to patients with uncontrolled infections, other autoimmune diseases, pregnancy or lactation. Diagnoses relied on clinical symptoms, serum thyroxine and TRAb, thyroid ultrasound and orbital computed tomography. PBMCs were separated from under 11 ml of fresh peripheral blood using Ficoll-Paque density gradient centrifugation. Trizol reagent was used to extract total RNA, and RNA quality was then checked on an Agilent 2100 Bioanalyzer. At least ten counts were recorded for this clonotype. Its target antigen remains unknown. Within one base of it there is no much larger clone, and no base qualities were kept. Sequenced material: blood. The receptor was isolated from a woman aged 35 to 49 with Graves' ophthalmopathy.

The CDR3 sequence is CASSLFFSGTYYEQYF. The DNA reads TGTGCCAGCAGTTTATTCTTCTCCGGGACTTACTACGAGCAGTACTTC. The chain was built from TRBV28 and TRBJ2-7; TRBD2 is a weak D gene call, 6 bases matching. Deletion took 1 base off V and 3 bases off J, with a span of 16 bases between the germline ends. The CDR3 sequence holds 16 residues, the cysteine and phenylalanine included. The DNA shown is the 48-base CDR3, in frame from base 1. Per the germline V gene, MDHEN is the CDR1 and SYDVKM is the CDR2.